The T cell receptor beta chain described here comes from a study of radiotherapy plus CTLA-4 blockade in lung cancer. Study information: Objective responses were observed in 18% of patients, and disease control was achieved by 30% to 40%.

Study-level findings and limits: Following radiotherapy plus ipilimumab, tumor-derived TCR clones expanded in the blood.

Assay: immunoSEQ multiplex PCR; the TCRdb copy retains only in-frame clones and omits some. The table includes over 95,000 clones, approximately 74% detected once. The CDR3 contains 12 residues. Germline-derived CDR1 and CDR2 are MNHNY and SVGAGI (reference sequence). Trimming shortened V by 8 bases and J by 8 bases, and 15 bases separated the two germline ends. This clone is a singleton in its sample. The target antigen is unknown. The sequencing here drew on peripheral blood, taken from a patient treated with radiotherapy plus ipilimumab. The chain recombines TRBV6-6 with TRBJ1-2; D is unresolved. This TCR was sampled from a human donor with non-small cell lung cancer who had a partial response to radiotherapy plus ipilimumab. Some clones in this sample may be carry-over from other donors' samples. The CDR3 spells CASASRAKGYTF. CDR3 bases: TGTGCCAGCGCCTCGAGAGCAAAGGGCTACACCTTC.